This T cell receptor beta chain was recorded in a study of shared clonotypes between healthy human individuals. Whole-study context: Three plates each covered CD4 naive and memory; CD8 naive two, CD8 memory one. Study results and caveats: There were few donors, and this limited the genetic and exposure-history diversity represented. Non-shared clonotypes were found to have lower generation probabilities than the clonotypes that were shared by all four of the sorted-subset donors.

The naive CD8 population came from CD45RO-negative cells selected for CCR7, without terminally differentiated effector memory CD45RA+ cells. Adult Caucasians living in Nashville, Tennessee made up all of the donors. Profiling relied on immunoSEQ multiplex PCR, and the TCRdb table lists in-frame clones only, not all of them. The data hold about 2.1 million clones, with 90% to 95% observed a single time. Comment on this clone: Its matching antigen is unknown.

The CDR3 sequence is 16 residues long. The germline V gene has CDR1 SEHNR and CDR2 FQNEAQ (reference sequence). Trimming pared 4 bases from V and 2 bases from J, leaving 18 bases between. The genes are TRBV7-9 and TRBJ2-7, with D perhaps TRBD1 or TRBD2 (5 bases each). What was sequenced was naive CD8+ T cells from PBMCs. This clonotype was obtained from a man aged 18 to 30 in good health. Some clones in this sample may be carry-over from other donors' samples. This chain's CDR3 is CASSWGFVDPPYEQYF. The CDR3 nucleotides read TGTGCCAGCAGCTGGGGGTTCGTGGACCCTCCCTACGAGCAGTACTTC. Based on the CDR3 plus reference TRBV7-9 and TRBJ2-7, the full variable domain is DTGVSQNPRHKITKRGQNVTFRCDPISEHNRLYWYRQTLGQGPEFLTYFQNEAQLEKSRLLSDRFSAERPKGSFSTLEIQRTEQGDSAMYLCASSWGFVDPPYEQYFGPGTRLTVT.